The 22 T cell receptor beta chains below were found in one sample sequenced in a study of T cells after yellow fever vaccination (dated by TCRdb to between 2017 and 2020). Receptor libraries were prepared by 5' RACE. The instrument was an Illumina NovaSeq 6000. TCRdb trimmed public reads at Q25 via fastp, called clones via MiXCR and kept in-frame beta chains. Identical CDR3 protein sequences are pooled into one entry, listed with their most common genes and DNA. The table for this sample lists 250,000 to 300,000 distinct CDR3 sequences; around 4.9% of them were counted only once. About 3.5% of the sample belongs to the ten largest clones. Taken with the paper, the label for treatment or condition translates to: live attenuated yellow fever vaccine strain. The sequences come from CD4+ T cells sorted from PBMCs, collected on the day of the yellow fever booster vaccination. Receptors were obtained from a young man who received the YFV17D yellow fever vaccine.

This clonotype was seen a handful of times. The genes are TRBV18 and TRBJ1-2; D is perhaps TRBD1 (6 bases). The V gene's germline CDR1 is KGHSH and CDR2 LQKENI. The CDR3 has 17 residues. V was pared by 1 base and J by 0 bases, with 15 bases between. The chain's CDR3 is CASSPLDGGATNYGYTF. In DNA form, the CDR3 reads TGTGCCAGCTCACCACTCGATGGGGGGGCGACTAACTATGGCTACACCTTC.

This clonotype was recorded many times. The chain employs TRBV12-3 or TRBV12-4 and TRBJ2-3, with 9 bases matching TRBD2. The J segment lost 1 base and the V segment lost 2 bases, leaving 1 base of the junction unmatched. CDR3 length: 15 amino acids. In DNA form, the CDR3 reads TGTGCCAGCAGTTTAATAGCGGGGGGCACAGATACGCAGTATTTT. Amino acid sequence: CASSLIAGGTDTQYF.

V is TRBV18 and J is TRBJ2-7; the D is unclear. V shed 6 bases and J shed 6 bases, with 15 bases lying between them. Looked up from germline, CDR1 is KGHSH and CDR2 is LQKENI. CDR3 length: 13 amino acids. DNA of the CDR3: TGTGCCAGCTCGCCGGCTTCCTTGAGCGAGCAGTACGTC. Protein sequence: CASSPASLSEQYV.

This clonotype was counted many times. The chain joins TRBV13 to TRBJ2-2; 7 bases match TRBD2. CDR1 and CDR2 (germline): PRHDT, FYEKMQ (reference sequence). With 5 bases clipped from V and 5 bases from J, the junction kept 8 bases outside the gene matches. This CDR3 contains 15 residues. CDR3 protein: CASSPRTSWTGELFF. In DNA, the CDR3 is TGTGCCAGCAGCCCTAGGACTAGTTGGACCGGGGAGCTGTTTTTT.

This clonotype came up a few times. The CDR3 nucleotides read TGTGCCAGCAAATCACTAGCGGGAAGCTCCTACAATGAGCAGTTCTTC. Residues: CASKSLAGSSYNEQFF. The rearrangement uses TRBV12-3 or TRBV12-4 and TRBJ2-1; 10 bases align to TRBD2. J gave up 0 bases and V 7 bases, and 6 bases lay outside the gene matches. The CDR3 sequence is 16 residues long.

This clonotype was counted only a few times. The CDR3 reads CASSLARGHLTSTGELFF. The CDR3 coding sequence is TGTGCCAGCAGTTTAGCGAGGGGGCATCTCACATCGACCGGGGAGCTGTTTTTT. The chain is built from TRBV12-3 or TRBV12-4 and TRBJ2-2, with 7 bases that match TRBD1. The junction had 12 bases not matched to a gene; V was cut back by 0 bases and J by 5 bases. The length of the CDR3 is 18 residues.

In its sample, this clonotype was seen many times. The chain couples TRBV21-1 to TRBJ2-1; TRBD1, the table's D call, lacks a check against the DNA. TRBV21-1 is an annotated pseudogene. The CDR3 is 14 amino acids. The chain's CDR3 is CASSKGELDNEQFF. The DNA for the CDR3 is TGTGCCAGCAGCAAGGGGGAGTTGGACAATGAGCAGTTCTTC.

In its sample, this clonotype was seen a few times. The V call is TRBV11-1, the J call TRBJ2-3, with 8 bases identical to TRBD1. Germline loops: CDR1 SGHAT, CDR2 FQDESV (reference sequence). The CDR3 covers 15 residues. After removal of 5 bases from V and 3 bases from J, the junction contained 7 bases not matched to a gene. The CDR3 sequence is CASSTGTGVTDTQYF. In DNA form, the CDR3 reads TGTGCCAGCAGCACCGGGACAGGCGTAACAGATACGCAGTATTTT.

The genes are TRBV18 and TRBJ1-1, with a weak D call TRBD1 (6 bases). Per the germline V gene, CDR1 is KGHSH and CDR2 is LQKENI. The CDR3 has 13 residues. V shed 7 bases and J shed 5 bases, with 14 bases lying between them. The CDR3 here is CASLSQGLTEAFF. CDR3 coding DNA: TGTGCCAGCTTATCGCAGGGGCTTACTGAAGCTTTCTTT.

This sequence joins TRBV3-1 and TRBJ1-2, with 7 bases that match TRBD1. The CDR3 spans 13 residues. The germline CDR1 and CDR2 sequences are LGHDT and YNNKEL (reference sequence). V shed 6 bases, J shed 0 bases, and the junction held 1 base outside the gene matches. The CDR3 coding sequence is TGTGCCAGCAGAGGACAGGCTAACTATGGCTACACCTTC. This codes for CASRGQANYGYTF.

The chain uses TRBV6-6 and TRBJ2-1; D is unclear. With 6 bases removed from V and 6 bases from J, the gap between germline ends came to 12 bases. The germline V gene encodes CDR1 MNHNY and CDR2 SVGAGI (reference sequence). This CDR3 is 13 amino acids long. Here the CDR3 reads CASSLRRINEQFF. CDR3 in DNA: TGTGCCAGCAGCCTGAGACGGATCAATGAGCAGTTCTTC.

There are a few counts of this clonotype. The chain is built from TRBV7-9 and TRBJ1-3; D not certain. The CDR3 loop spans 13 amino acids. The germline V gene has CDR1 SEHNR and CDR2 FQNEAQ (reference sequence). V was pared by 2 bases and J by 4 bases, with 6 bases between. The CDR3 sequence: CASSLNQGNTIYF. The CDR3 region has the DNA TGTGCCAGCAGCTTAAACCAGGGAAACACCATATATTTT.

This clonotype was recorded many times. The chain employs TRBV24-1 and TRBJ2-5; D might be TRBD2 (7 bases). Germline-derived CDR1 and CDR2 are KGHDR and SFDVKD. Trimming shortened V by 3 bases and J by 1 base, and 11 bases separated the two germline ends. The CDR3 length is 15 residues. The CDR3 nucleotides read TGTGCCACCAGTGATCCCGGGGGGCTCCAAGAGACCCAGTACTTC. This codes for CATSDPGGLQETQYF.

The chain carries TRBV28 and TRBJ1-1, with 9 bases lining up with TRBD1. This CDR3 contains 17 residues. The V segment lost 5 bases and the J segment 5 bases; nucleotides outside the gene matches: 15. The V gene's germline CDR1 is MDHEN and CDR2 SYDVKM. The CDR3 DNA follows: TGTGCCAGCAGTGTCAATGCCGGGACAGGGTACCTGACTGAAGCTTTCTTT. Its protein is CASSVNAGTGYLTEAFF.

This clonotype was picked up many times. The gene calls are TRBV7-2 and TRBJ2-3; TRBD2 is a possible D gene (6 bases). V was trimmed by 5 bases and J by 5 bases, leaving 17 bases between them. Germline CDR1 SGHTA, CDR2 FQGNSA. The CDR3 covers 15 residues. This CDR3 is CASSPPGLTRDTQYF. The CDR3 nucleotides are TGTGCCAGCAGCCCACCGGGACTTACGCGAGATACGCAGTATTTT. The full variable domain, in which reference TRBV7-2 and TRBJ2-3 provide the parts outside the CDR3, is GAGVSQSPSNKVTEKGKDVELRCDPISGHTALYWYRQSLGQGLEFLIYFQGNSAPDKSGLPSDRFSAERTGGSVSTLTIQRTQQEDSAVYLCASSPPGLTRDTQYFGPGTRLTVL.

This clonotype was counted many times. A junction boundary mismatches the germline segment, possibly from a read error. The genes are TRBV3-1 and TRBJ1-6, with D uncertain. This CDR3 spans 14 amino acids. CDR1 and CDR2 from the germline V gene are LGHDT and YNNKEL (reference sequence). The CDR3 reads CASSLTSSNSPLHF. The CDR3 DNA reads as TGTGCCAGCAGCCTTACATCCTCTAATTCACCCCTCCACTTT. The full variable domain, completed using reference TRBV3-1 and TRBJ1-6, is DTAVSQTPKYLVTQMGNDKSIKCEQNLGHDTMYWYKQDSKKFLKIMFSYNNKELIINETVPNRFSPKSPDKAHLNLHINSLELGDSAVYFCASSLTSSNSPLHFGNGTRLTVT.

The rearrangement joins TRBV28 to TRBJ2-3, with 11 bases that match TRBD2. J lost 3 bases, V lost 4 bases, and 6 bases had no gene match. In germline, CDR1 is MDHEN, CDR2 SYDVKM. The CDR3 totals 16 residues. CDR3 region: CASSSLAGGVTDTQYF. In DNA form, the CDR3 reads TGTGCCAGCAGTTCCCTAGCGGGGGGAGTAACAGATACGCAGTATTTT.

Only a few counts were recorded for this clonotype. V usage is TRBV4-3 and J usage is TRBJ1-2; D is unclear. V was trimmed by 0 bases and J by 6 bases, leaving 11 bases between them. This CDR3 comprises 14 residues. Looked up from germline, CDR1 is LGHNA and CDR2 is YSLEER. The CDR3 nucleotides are TGCGCCAGCAGCCAAGATACCCTTTCAAATGGCTACACCTTC. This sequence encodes CASSQDTLSNGYTF.

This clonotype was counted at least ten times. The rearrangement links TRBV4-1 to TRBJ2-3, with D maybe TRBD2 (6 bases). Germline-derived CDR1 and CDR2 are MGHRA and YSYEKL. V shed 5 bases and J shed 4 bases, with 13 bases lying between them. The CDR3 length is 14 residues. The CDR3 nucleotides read TGCGCCAGCAGCTCCCGACTAGTCCCAGATACGCAGTATTTT. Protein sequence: CASSSRLVPDTQYF.

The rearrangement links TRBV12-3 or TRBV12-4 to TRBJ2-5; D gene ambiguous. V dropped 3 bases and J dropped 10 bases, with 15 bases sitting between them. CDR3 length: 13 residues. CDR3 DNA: TGTGCCAGCAGTTTGGTTTCTGGGGTGGACCAGTACTTC. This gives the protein CASSLVSGVDQYF.

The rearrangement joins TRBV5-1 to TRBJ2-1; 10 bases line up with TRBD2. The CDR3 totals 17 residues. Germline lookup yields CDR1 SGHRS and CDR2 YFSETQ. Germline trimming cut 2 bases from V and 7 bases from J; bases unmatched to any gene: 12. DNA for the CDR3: TGCGCCAGCAGCTTCAGAAGCGGGGGGGCGATGATGAATGAGCAGTTCTTC. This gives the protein CASSFRSGGAMMNEQFF.

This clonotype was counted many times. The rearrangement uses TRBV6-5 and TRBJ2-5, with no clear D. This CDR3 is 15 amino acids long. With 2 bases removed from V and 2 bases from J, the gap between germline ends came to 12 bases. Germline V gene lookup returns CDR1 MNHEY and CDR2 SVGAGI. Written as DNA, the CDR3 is TGTGCCAGCAGTTACGCGGCGAACTTACAAGAGACCCAGTACTTC. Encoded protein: CASSYAANLQETQYF.